The 27 T cell receptor beta chains below were found in one sample sequenced in a study of vaccination and CD4 T cells after COVID-19. No antigen has been assigned to these receptors. This sample's treatment: roughly 11-day PBMC culture with coronavirus spike peptide pools or control peptides (ViraFEST assay). Sequenced with the Oncomine TCR Beta short-read assay was DNA taken from cultured CD4+ T cells. TCRdb fed the PCR reads into MiXCR, producing one record per CDR3 protein. In the table there are 9,500 to 14,000 distinct CDR3 sequences, roughly 26% of which are singletons. The sample was cultured CD4+ T cells from blood. These receptors were taken from a human donor with COVID-19.

The chain is built from TRBV10-3 and TRBJ1-3, with D hard to call. The V gene lost 11 bases and the J gene lost 3 bases, with 23 bases spanning the gap. This CDR3 has 16 residues. The V gene's germline CDR1 is ENHRY and CDR2 SYGVKD. The CDR3 here is CAPKDGPVGCGNTIYF. CDR3 nucleotide sequence: TGTGCCCCCAAGGACGGACCGGTCGGATGTGGAAACACCATATATTTT.

There are a few counts of this clonotype. The chain carries TRBV20-1 and TRBJ2-3; either TRBD1 or TRBD2 may fit D (6 bases each). The germline CDR1 and CDR2 sequences are DFQATT and SNEGSKA (reference sequence). The CDR3 sequence is 13 residues long. CDR3 sequence reads: CSARGGFTDTQYF. The CDR3 DNA follows: TGCAGCGCCAGGGGAGGCTTCACAGATACGCAGTATTTT.

The chain carries TRBV20-1 and TRBJ2-3; D uncertain. CDR3 length equals 13 residues. Trimming removed 0 bases from V and 1 base from J, with 5 bases in between. The V gene's germline CDR1 is DFQATT and CDR2 SNEGSKA (reference sequence). This CDR3 is CSARDWGTDTQYF. DNA for the CDR3: TGCAGTGCTAGAGATTGGGGCACAGATACGCAGTATTTT.

The chain links TRBV28 to TRBJ2-7; 9 bases align to TRBD1. Germline loops: CDR1 MDHEN, CDR2 SYDVKM. J was trimmed by 3 bases and V by 10 bases; bases with no gene match: 13. The CDR3 is made up of 15 amino acids. CDR3 DNA: TGTGCCACCAACATGCCTGGACAGGGGCTCTACGAGCAGTACTTC. It encodes CATNMPGQGLYEQYF.

This clonotype was seen a handful of times. V is TRBV7-9 and J is TRBJ2-6, with no clear D. Germline V gives CDR1 SEHNR, CDR2 FQNEAQ (reference sequence). The CDR3 has 17 amino acids. Deletions cut 1 base from V and 0 bases from J, with 10 bases between. The CDR3 reads CASSLEGRVSGANVLTF. Written as DNA, the CDR3 is TGTGCCAGCAGCTTAGAGGGTAGGGTCTCTGGGGCCAACGTCCTGACTTTC. Drawing the rest from reference TRBV7-9 and TRBJ2-6, the complete variable domain is DTGVSQNPRHKITKRGQNVTFRCDPISEHNRLYWYRQTLGQGPEFLTYFQNEAQLEKSRLLSDRFSAERPKGSFSTLEIQRTEQGDSAMYLCASSLEGRVSGANVLTFGAGSRLTVL.

V gene TRBV5-6 combines with J gene TRBJ1-2, with 9 bases identical to TRBD1. The V gene's germline CDR1 is SGHDT and CDR2 YYEEEE. The CDR3 length is 16 residues. The V and J ends lost 4 bases and 8 bases, in that order; junction bases with no gene match: 15. The CDR3 here is CASSKPGQGSWRGYTF. As DNA, the CDR3 is TGTGCCAGCAGCAAGCCGGGACAGGGTTCGTGGCGGGGCTACACCTTC.

This clonotype occurred a few times. The V gene is TRBV12-5, the J gene TRBJ1-2; D uncertain. Trimming removed 3 bases from V and 7 bases from J, with 12 bases in between. The CDR3 contains 13 residues. Germline V lookup: CDR1 LGHNT, CDR2 FRNRAP. The CDR3 loop is CASGFDWSRGYTF. CDR3 DNA: TGTGCTAGTGGTTTTGACTGGTCTCGTGGCTACACCTTC.

This clonotype was counted between two and nine times. V is TRBV24-1 and J is TRBJ2-1; possibly TRBD2 for D (6 bases). This CDR3 contains 12 residues. The germline V gene encodes CDR1 KGHDR and CDR2 SFDVKD. The V end lost 4 bases, the J end lost 6 bases, and 6 bases lay between the germline ends. Here the CDR3 reads CATSEGLNEQFF. CDR3 coding DNA: TGTGCCACCAGTGAGGGACTCAATGAGCAGTTCTTC.

The chain combines TRBV7-2 with TRBJ1-6, with D possibly being TRBD1 (5 bases). Trimming removed 5 bases from V and 0 bases from J, with 11 bases in between. The CDR3 is made up of 16 amino acids. Germline V gene sequence: CDR1 SGHTA, CDR2 FQGNSA. In DNA, the CDR3 is TGTACCAGCAGCAGGGGTTTGAACTCCTATAATTCACCCCTCCACTTT. It is translated as CTSSRGLNSYNSPLHF.

The rearrangement joins TRBV19 to TRBJ2-1; TRBD1 is a possible D gene (7 bases). The V and J ends lost 4 bases and 8 bases respectively, with 15 bases between them. Germline CDR1 is LNHDA and CDR2 is SQIVND (reference sequence). This CDR3 has 14 residues. The chain's CDR3 is CASSTVGGGDEQFF. The CDR3, as DNA: TGTGCCAGTAGTACCGTAGGGGGCGGGGATGAGCAGTTCTTC.

This clonotype was observed a few times. The chain couples TRBV30 to TRBJ1-2, with no clear D. The V gene lost 0 bases and the J gene lost 7 bases, with 6 bases spanning the gap. The CDR3 contains 11 residues. Germline CDR1 and CDR2: GTSNPN and SVGIG (reference sequence). CDR3 amino acids: CAWSVPGGYTF. The CDR3 DNA reads as TGTGCCTGGAGTGTACCCGGTGGCTACACCTTC. Full variable domain (rest looked up from reference TRBV30 and TRBJ1-2): SQTIHQWPATLVQPVGSPLSLECTVEGTSNPNLYWYRQAAGRGLQLLFYSVGIGQISSEVPQNLSASRPQDRQFILSSKKLLLSDSGFYLCAWSVPGGYTFGSGTRLTVV.

The V call is TRBV18, the J call TRBJ1-6; no clear D gene. This CDR3 is 13 amino acids long. Trimming cost V 5 bases and J 11 bases, with 13 bases left between them. Germline V CDR1 and CDR2: KGHSH, LQKENI. The CDR3 here is CASSESPQTPLHF. The CDR3 region has the DNA TGTGCCAGCTCAGAAAGCCCTCAAACACCCCTCCACTTT.

This chain joins TRBV7-3 and TRBJ2-7; weak D call: TRBD2 (5 bases). This CDR3 contains 13 residues. Germline CDR1 is SGHTA and CDR2 is FQGTGA. Trimming removed 6 bases at V and 7 bases at J, with 16 bases between. The CDR3 nucleotides are TGTGCCAGCAGGAGGGTAGGGTGGGCAGAGCAGTACTTC. As protein: CASRRVGWAEQYF. The full variable domain, in which reference TRBV7-3 and TRBJ2-7 provide the parts outside the CDR3, is GAGVSQTPSNKVTEKGKYVELRCDPISGHTALYWYRQSLGQGPEFLIYFQGTGAADDSGLPNDRFFAVRPEGSVSTLKIQRTERGDSAVYLCASRRVGWAEQYFGPGTRLTVT.

As to this clonotype: Sequence at one end of the junction differs from germline and may be a read error. This sequence joins TRBV7-7 and TRBJ2-5, with TRBD2 as a possible D gene (5 bases). The CDR3 runs 14 residues. Per germline, CDR1 SSHAT and CDR2 FNYEAQ (reference sequence). Here the CDR3 DNA reads TGTGCTAGCAGCTCCGAGGCTCGGGGAGAGACCCAGTACTTC. Translating gives CASSSEARGETQYF.

A single count supports this clonotype. The V and J genes are TRBV6-2 or TRBV6-3 and TRBJ2-7; 11 bases map to TRBD2. The CDR3 is 15 amino acids. In germline, CDR1 is MNHEY, CDR2 SVGEGT. Trimming at V came to 6 bases and at J to 4 bases, leaving 8 bases not matched to a gene. For the CDR3, the DNA is TGTGCCAGCAGACCCGGATTAGCGGGGGGGTACGAGCAGTACTTC. As protein: CASRPGLAGGYEQYF.

This clonotype was found a few times. CDR3 amino acids: CASSYSSPTEAFF. The CDR3 DNA sequence: TGTGCCAGCAGTTACTCGAGCCCAACTGAAGCTTTCTTT. This chain links TRBV6-2 or TRBV6-3 with TRBJ1-1; D not certain. V gave up 0 bases and J gave up 5 bases, with 7 bases separating them. The CDR3 has 13 residues. In germline, CDR1 is MNHEY, CDR2 SVGEGT.

The CDR3 coding sequence is TGTGCCAGCAGTCACAGGGCGGAAGAAAAACTGTTTTTT. It yields the protein CASSHRAEEKLFF. The chain combines TRBV6-1 with TRBJ1-4; weak D call: TRBD1 (6 bases). V lost 5 bases, J lost 8 bases, and 12 bases lay in between. The CDR3 loop spans 13 amino acids. The germline V gene encodes CDR1 MNHNS and CDR2 SASEGT.

V and J are TRBV6-1 and TRBJ1-5, with 7 positions matching TRBD1. Germline V gives CDR1 MNHNS, CDR2 SASEGT. The CDR3 is 14 residues long. The ends lost 8 bases at V and 4 bases at J; junction bases unmatched: 8. CDR3 residues: CASREGTANQPQHF. In DNA form, the CDR3 reads TGTGCCAGCCGAGAAGGGACAGCTAATCAGCCCCAGCATTTT.

J is TRBJ1-2 and V is TRBV7-9, with 8 nucleotides matching TRBD1. The germline CDR1 and CDR2 sequences are SEHNR and FQNEAQ (reference sequence). This CDR3 contains 15 residues. Germline trimming cut 5 bases from V and 1 base from J; bases unmatched to any gene: 6. CDR3 protein: CASSTPQGVNYGYTF. CDR3 coding DNA: TGTGCCAGCAGCACCCCACAGGGGGTTAACTATGGCTACACCTTC.

This clonotype was counted between two and nine times. The CDR3 region is CASSLQGYEQYF. DNA of the CDR3: TGTGCCAGCAGTTTACAAGGCTACGAGCAGTACTTC. The chain uses TRBV27 and TRBJ2-7; D unresolved. The germline CDR1 and CDR2 sequences are MNHEY and SMNVEV (reference sequence). The CDR3 totals 12 residues. Between the trimmed V and J ends, which lost 2 bases and 3 bases, there was a span of 5 bases.

This clonotype has only a few counts. The genes are TRBV10-1 and TRBJ2-3, with 7 bases that match TRBD1. The germline CDR1 and CDR2 sequences are WNHNN and SYGVQD (reference sequence). V trimming: 6 bases; J trimming: 6 bases; junction bases outside the gene matches: 9. The CDR3 spans 14 residues. The CDR3 region has the DNA TGCGCCAGCAGATCGGATAGGGGGCATGATACGCAGTATTTT. Translating gives CASRSDRGHDTQYF.

The chain combines TRBV10-3 with TRBJ1-2, with 8 bases aligning to TRBD1. With V trimmed by 5 bases and J by 7 bases, 6 bases remained unmatched. The germline V gene has CDR1 ENHRY and CDR2 SYGVKD. CDR3 size: 13 residues. In DNA form, the CDR3 reads TGTGCCATCAGTACCGGGACAGGTGGTGGCTACACCTTC. This translates into CAISTGTGGGYTF.

The chain couples TRBV10-3 to TRBJ1-1; D is perhaps TRBD1 (5 bases). The ends were cut back, 10 bases at V and 1 base at J, with 10 bases in the middle. Germline V gene data show CDR1 as ENHRY and CDR2 as SYGVKD. CDR3 size: 12 residues. CDR3: CATSQGNTEAFF. For the CDR3, the DNA is TGTGCCACCTCTCAGGGGAACACTGAAGCTTTCTTT.

Only a few counts were recorded for this clonotype. The chain is built from TRBV11-2 and TRBJ2-7, with D possibly being TRBD1 or TRBD2 (5 bases each). The CDR3 length is 11 residues. Trimming cost V 6 bases and J 4 bases, with 7 bases left between them. Germline-derived CDR1 and CDR2 are SGHAT and FQNNGV. The CDR3 bases are TGTGCCAGCAGGAGGGGTTACGAGCAGTACTTC. Translation: CASRRGYEQYF.

This clonotype turned up a few times. The chain couples TRBV20-1 to TRBJ1-2; D gene ambiguous. Trimming pared 6 bases from V and 0 bases from J, leaving 14 bases between. The CDR3 sequence is 14 residues long. Germline V gene data show CDR1 as DFQATT and CDR2 as SNEGSKA (reference sequence). The CDR3 here is CSARLGGSNYGYTF. The CDR3 DNA follows: TGCAGTGCCCGCTTGGGAGGGTCTAACTATGGCTACACCTTC.

This clonotype was found a few times. The genes are TRBV28 and TRBJ1-5; a weak D match, TRBD1 (6 bases). From germline, CDR1 is MDHEN and CDR2 SYDVKM. Trimming stripped 7 bases from V and 2 bases from J, with 18 bases between. The CDR3 has 16 amino acids. CDR3 sequence: CASTPSQGMGNQPQHF. The CDR3 region has the DNA TGTGCCAGCACCCCTAGCCAGGGGATGGGCAATCAGCCCCAGCATTTT.

The rearrangement links TRBV5-1 to TRBJ1-4; TRBD1 might be the D (6 bases). The CDR3 runs 13 residues. Trimming took off 1 base at V and 10 bases at J, with 11 bases between the two ends. Germline CDR1 SGHRS, CDR2 YFSETQ. In nucleotides, the CDR3 is TGCGCCAGCAGCTTGTCAGGGGAGGGAAAACTGTTTTTT. Its translation is CASSLSGEGKLFF.